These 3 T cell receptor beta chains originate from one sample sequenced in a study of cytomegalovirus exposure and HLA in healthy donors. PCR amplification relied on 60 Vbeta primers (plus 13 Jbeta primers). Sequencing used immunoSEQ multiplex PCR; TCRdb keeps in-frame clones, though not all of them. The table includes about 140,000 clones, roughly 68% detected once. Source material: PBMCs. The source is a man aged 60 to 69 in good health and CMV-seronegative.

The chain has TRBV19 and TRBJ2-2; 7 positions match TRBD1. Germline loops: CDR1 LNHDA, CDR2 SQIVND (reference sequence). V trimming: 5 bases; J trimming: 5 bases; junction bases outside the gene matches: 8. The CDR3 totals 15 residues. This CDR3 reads CASSVWTGGTGELFF. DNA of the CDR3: TGTGCCAGTAGTGTTTGGACAGGCGGGACCGGGGAGCTGTTTTTT. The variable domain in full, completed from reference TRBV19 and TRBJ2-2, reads DGGITQSPKYLFRKEGQNVTLSCEQNLNHDAMYWYRQDPGQGLRLIYYSQIVNDFQKGDIAEGYSVSREKKESFPLTVTSAQKNPTAFYLCASSVWTGGTGELFFGEGSRLTVL.

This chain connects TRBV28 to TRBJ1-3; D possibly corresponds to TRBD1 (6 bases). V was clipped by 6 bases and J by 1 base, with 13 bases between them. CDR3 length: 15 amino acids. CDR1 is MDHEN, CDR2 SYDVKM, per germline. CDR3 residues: CASSPSDRSGNTIYF. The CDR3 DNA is TGTGCCAGCAGCCCTTCCGACAGGTCTGGAAACACCATATATTTT. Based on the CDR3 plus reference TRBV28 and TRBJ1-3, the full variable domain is DVKVTQSSRYLVKRTGEKVFLECVQDMDHENMFWYRQDPGLGLRLIYFSYDVKMKEKGDIPEGYSVSREKKERFSLILESASTNQTSMYLCASSPSDRSGNTIYFGEGSWLTVV.

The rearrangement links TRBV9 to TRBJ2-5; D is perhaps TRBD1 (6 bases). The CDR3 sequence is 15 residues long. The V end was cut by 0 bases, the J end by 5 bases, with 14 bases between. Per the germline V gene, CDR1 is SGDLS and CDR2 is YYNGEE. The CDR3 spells CASSVGGGVLETQYF. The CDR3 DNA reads TGTGCCAGCAGCGTAGGAGGGGGAGTGTTGGAGACCCAGTACTTC.